This entry concerns a single T cell receptor beta chain. This sample was included in a study of T cell responses to AZD1222 COVID-19 vaccine. The CDR3 is made up of 14 amino acids. Trimming stripped 4 bases from V and 4 bases from J, with 11 bases between. Germline loops: CDR1 PRHDT, CDR2 FYEKMQ (reference sequence). Profiled with immunoSEQ multiplex PCR; TCRdb holds only in-frame clones, not every one. The sample includes fewer than 150,000 clones, around 90% of them seen just once. The material sequenced was peripheral blood, taken 28 days after the second AZD1222 dose. This chain joins TRBV13 and TRBJ2-1; D may correspond to TRBD1 or TRBD2 (5 bases each). This clonotype originated in an adult who received the AZD1222 COVID-19 vaccine. In DNA form, the CDR3 reads TGTGCCAGCAGCTCCGCCGGGACGTACAATGAGCAGTTCTTC. It specifies CASSSAGTYNEQFF.